This section outlines one TCR beta chain sequence together with its context. Its antigen is not identified. This record belongs to a study of CD8 T cells in ankylosing spondylitis. The TCR beta libraries were generated through quantitative 5'-RACE incorporating molecular barcodes. MiXCR, run by TCRdb on the 5' RACE reads, gives a single entry per CDR3 protein. In the table there are 350,000 to 550,000 distinct CDR3 sequences, 25% to 30% of which are singletons. Whole-study results and caveats: Researchers reportedly found disease-linked clones significantly enriched in matched ankylosing spondylitis synovial fluid. One TCR beta motif, made up of roughly 8 highly homologous variants, appeared characteristic of ankylosing spondylitis blood.

CDR3 length: 14 residues. With 6 bases removed from V and 6 bases from J, the gap between germline ends came to 16 bases. In germline, CDR1 is SGHDT, CDR2 YYEEEE. The origin of this receptor is a male donor with ankylosing spondylitis. Specimen: blood, either unsorted or a sorted T cell fraction (not recorded which). The rearrangement joins TRBV5-6 to TRBJ2-1, with D possibly being TRBD2 (5 bases). The CDR3 nucleotides read TGTGCCAGCATTCCGGGGTCGTGGTCCAATGAGCAGTTCTTC. It codes for CASIPGSWSNEQFF. Together with reference TRBV5-6 and TRBJ2-1, the CDR3 gives the full variable domain: DAGVTQSPTHLIKTRGQQVTLRCSPKSGHDTVSWYQQALGQGPQFIFQYYEEEERQRGNFPDRFSGHQFPNYSSELNVNALLLGDSALYLCASIPGSWSNEQFFGPGTRLTVL.